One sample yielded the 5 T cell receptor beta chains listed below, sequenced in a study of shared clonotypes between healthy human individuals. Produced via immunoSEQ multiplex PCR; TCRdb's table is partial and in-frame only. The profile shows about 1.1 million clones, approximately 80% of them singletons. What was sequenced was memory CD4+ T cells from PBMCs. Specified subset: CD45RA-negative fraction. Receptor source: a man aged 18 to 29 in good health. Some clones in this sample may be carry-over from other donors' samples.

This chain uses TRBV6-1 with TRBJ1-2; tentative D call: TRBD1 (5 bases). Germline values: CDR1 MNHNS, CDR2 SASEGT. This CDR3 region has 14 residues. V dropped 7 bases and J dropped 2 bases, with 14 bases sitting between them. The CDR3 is CASNPLGGNYGYTF. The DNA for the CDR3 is TGTGCCAGCAATCCTCTGGGGGGGAACTATGGCTACACCTTC.

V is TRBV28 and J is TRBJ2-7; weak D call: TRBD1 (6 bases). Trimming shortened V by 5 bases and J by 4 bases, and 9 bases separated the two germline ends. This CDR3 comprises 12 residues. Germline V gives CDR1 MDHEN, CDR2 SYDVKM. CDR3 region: CASSTGTYEQYF. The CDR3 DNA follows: TGTGCCAGCAGTACCGGGACATACGAGCAGTACTTC. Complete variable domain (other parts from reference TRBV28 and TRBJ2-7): DVKVTQSSRYLVKRTGEKVFLECVQDMDHENMFWYRQDPGLGLRLIYFSYDVKMKEKGDIPEGYSVSREKKERFSLILESASTNQTSMYLCASSTGTYEQYFGPGTRLTVT.

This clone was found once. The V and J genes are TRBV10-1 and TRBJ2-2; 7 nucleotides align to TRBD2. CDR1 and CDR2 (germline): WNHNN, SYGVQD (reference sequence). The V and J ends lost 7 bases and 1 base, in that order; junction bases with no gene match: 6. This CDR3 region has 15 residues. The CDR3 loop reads CASTPGGKNTGELFF. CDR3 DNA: TGCGCCAGCACTCCCGGGGGGAAGAACACCGGGGAGCTGTTTTTT.

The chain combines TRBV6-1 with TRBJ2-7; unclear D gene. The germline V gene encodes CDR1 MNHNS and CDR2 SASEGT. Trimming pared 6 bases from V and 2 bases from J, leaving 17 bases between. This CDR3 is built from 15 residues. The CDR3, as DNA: TGTGCCAGCAGCCCCTGGCAGGCCATCACCTACGAGCAGTACTTC. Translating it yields CASSPWQAITYEQYF.

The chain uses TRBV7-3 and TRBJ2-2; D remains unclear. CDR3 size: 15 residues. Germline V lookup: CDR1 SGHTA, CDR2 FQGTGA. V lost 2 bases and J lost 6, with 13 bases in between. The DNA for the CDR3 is TGTGCCAGCAGCTTACACAATGCTGGGTCCGGGGAGCTGTTTTTT. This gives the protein CASSLHNAGSGELFF.